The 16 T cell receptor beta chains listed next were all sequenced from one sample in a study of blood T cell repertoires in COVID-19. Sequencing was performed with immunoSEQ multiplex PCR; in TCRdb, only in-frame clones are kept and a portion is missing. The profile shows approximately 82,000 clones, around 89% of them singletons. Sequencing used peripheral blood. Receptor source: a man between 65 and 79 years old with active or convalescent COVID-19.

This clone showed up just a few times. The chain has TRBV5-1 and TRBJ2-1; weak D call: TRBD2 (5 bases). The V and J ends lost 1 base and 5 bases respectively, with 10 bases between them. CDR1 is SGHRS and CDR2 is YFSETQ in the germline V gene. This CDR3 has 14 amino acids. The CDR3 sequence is CASSLSGGHNEQFF. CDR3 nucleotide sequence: TGCGCCAGCAGCTTGTCTGGCGGGCACAATGAGCAGTTCTTC.

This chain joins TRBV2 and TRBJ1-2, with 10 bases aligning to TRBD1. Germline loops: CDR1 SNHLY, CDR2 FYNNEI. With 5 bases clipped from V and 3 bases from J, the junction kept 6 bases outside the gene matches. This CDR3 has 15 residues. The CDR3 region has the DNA TGTGCCAGCAGTCCCGGACAGGGGGAGTACTATGGCTACACCTTC. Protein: CASSPGQGEYYGYTF.

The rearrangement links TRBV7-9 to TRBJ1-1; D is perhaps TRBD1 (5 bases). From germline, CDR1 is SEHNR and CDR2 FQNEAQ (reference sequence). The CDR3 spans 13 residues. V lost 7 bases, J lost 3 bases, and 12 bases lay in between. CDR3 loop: CASTIGTYTEAFF. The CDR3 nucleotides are TGTGCCAGCACAATAGGGACTTACACTGAAGCTTTCTTT.

This chain's CDR3 is CAWSVGGFTEAFF. For the CDR3, the DNA is TGTGCCTGGAGTGTAGGCGGGTTTACTGAAGCTTTCTTT. The V call is TRBV30, the J call TRBJ1-1; D not certain. Germline V gene sequence: CDR1 GTSNPN, CDR2 SVGIG (reference sequence). V gave up 0 bases and J gave up 5 bases, with 10 bases separating them. This CDR3 comprises 13 residues.

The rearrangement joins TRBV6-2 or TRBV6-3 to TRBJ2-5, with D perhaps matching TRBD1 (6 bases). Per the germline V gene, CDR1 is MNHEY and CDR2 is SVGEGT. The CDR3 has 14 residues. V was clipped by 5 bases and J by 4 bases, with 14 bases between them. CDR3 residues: CASSPGAAAETQYF. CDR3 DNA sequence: TGTGCCAGCAGTCCAGGGGCGGCGGCAGAGACCCAGTACTTC.

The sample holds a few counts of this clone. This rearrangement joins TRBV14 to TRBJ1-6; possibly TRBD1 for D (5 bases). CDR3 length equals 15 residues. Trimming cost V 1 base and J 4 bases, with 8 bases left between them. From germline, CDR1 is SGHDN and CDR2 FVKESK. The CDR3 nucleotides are TGTGCCAGCAGCCAAGCGGGACTTTATAATTCACCCCTCCACTTT. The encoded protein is CASSQAGLYNSPLHF.

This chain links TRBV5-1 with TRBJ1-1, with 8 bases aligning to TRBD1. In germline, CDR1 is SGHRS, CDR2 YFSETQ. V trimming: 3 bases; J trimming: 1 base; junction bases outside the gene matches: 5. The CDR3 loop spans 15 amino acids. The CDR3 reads CASSYTGTGNTEAFF. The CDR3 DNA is TGCGCCAGCAGCTACACCGGGACAGGGAACACTGAAGCTTTCTTT.

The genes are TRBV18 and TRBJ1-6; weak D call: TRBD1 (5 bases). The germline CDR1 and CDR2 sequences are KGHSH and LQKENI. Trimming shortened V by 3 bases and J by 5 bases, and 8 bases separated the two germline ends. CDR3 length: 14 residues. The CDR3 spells CASSPAQDNSPLHF. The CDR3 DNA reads TGTGCCAGCTCACCGGCACAGGATAATTCACCCCTCCACTTT.

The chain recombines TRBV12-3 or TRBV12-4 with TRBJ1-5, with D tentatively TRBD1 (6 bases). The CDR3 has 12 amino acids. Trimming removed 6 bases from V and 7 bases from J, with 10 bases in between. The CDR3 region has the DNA TGTGCCAGCAGAACAGGGATACAGCCCCAGCATTTT. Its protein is CASRTGIQPQHF.

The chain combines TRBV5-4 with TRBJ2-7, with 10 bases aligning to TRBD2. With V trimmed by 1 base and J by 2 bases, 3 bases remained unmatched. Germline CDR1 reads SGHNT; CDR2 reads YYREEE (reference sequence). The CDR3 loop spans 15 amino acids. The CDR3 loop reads CASSLKAGGPYEQYF. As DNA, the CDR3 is TGTGCCAGCAGCTTGAAAGCGGGAGGGCCCTACGAGCAGTACTTC.

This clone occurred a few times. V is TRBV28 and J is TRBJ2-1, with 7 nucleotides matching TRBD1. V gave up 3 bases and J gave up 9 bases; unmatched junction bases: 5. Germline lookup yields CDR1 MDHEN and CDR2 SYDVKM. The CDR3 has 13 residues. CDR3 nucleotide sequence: TGTGCCAGCAGTTTGGGACAGCTCTCTGAGCAGTTCTTC. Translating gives CASSLGQLSEQFF.

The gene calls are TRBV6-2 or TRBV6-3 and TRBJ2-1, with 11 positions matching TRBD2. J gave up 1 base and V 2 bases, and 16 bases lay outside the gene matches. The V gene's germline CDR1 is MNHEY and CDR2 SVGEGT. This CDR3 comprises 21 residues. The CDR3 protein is CASSYPSRPGLAVSSYNEQFF. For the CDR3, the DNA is TGTGCCAGCAGTTACCCGAGCCGCCCGGGACTAGCGGTATCATCCTACAATGAGCAGTTCTTC.

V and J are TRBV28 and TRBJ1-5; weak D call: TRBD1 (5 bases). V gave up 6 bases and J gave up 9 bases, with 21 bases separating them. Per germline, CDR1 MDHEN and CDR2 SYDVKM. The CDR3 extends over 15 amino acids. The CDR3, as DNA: TGTGCCAGCAGGCCCCTGAGCGTTCAGGGTCGGCCCCAGCATTTT. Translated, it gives CASRPLSVQGRPQHF.

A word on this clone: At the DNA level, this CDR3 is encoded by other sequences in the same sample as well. CDR3 nucleotide sequence: TGTGCCAGCAGCGTTGGGACTAACACCGGGGAGCTGTTTTTT. It encodes CASSVGTNTGELFF. The rearrangement joins TRBV9 to TRBJ2-2, with D tentatively TRBD2 (6 bases). The germline V gene has CDR1 SGDLS and CDR2 YYNGEE. CDR3 length: 14 amino acids. Trimming took off 2 bases at V and 2 bases at J, with 7 bases between the two ends.

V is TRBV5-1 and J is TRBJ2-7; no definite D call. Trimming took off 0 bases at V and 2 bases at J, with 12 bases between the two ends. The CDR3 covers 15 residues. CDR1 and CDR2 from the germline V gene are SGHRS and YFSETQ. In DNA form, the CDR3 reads TGCGCCAGCAGCTTGGAGCAGGTTCCCCCCTACGAGCAGTACTTC. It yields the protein CASSLEQVPPYEQYF.

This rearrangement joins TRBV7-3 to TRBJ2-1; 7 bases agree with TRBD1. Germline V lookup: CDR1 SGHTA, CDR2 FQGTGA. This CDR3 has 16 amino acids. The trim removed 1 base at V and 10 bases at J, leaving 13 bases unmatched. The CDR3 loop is CASSLIRTGHQGEQFF. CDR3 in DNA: TGTGCCAGCAGCTTAATTCGGACAGGTCATCAAGGGGAGCAGTTCTTC.